This T cell receptor (beta chain) came from a study of cytomegalovirus exposure and HLA in healthy donors. Looked up from germline, CDR1 is SGHTA and CDR2 is FQGTGA. Unmatched junction bases numbered 6, after V lost 3 bases and J lost 4 bases. The CDR3 covers 15 residues. A note on this clone: The antigen is not known.

TCRdb keeps only in-frame clones here, not all; method: immunoSEQ multiplex PCR. This table has roughly 98,000 clones, over 75% appearing once. Overall study findings and caveats: Most sequenced TCRs were rare (though some public TCRs occurred in many donors). In vitro confirmation showed three CMV-associated chains to be CMV antigen specific. Subsequent analysis of the 120 or so validation repertoires found a tendency for first-cohort TCR clusters to co-occur. High specificity and sensitivity for cytomegalovirus status were reported for the classifier.

The origin of this receptor is a man younger than 30 in good health and CMV-seropositive. Sample: PBMCs. This chain connects TRBV7-3 to TRBJ2-3, with 8 bases fitting TRBD2. The CDR3 protein is CASSLTGTRADTQYF. The CDR3 DNA reads as TGTGCCAGCAGCTTGACCGGGACTAGAGCAGATACGCAGTATTTT.